The rows below give T cell receptor beta chains drawn from one sample of a study of blood T cell repertoires in COVID-19. Sequenced by immunoSEQ multiplex PCR; TCRdb stores in-frame clones only, minus some. The table has about 170,000 clones, around 82% seen once; the top ten hold about 1.9%. Source material: peripheral blood. The origin of the receptors is an elderly woman with acute or convalescent COVID-19. CDR3s include the opening cysteine and the closing phenylalanine or tryptophan. D genes are given only for firm matches. Expanded clones are given a class, and other clones once, few, many or no size at all.

d_call	clone_size	v_call	j_call	cdr3_aa	cdr3_nt
-	once	TRBV6-5	TRBJ1-1	CASERETGEAFF	TGTGCCAGCGAAAGGGAGACTGGTGAAGCTTTCTTT
-	few	TRBV27	TRBJ2-1	CASSLEQALNEQFF	TGTGCCAGCAGTTTAGAACAGGCCCTCAATGAGCAGTTCTTC
TRBD2	-	TRBV28	TRBJ2-3	CASSPQASGGPRDTQYF	TGTGCCAGCAGTCCCCAGGCTAGCGGGGGGCCCCGGGATACGCAGTATTTT
TRBD2	-	TRBV11-1	TRBJ2-5	CASSPGGGSGEETQYF	TGTGCCAGCAGCCCCGGGGGGGGGTCGGGCGAAGAGACCCAGTACTTC
-	-	TRBV7-2	TRBJ2-7	CASSLAGTLYEQYF	TGTGCCAGCAGCTTAGCCGGGACACTCTACGAGCAGTACTTC
TRBD2	-	TRBV7-9	TRBJ2-7	CASSPRKSGGAVPYEQYF	TGTGCCAGCAGCCCCCGAAAAAGCGGGGGGGCCGTTCCCTACGAGCAGTACTTC
TRBD1	many	TRBV6-5	TRBJ1-1	CASSFDRAEAFF	TGTGCCAGCAGTTTCGACAGGGCTGAAGCTTTCTTT
-	few	TRBV28	TRBJ2-7	CASSSEDREQYF	TGTGCCAGCAGTTCGGAAGACAGAGAGCAGTACTTC
-	-	TRBV5-8	TRBJ1-1	CASSFRSTEAFF	TGTGCCAGCAGCTTTCGCAGCACTGAAGCTTTCTTT
-	-	TRBV5-1	TRBJ1-1	CASSSGLTNTEAFF	TGCGCCAGCAGCTCGGGACTGACGAACACTGAAGCTTTCTTT
-	-	TRBV7-2	TRBJ2-7	CASRTDSPEQYF	TGTGCCAGCAGAACGGACAGTCCCGAGCAGTACTTC
-	-	TRBV7-9	TRBJ1-6	CASSLAGRNSPLHF	TGTGCCAGCAGCTTAGCAGGGAGGAATTCACCCCTCCACTTT
-	-	TRBV30	TRBJ2-3	CAWREYGMPRVGRMQYF	TGTGCCTGGAGGGAGTACGGGATGCCGCGGGTAGGAAGGATGCAGTATTTT
-	once	TRBV5-1	TRBJ2-3	CASKNGPGTDTQYF	TGCGCCAGCAAGAATGGACCGGGGACAGATACGCAGTATTTT
TRBD1	once	TRBV3-1/TRBV3-2	TRBJ2-2	CASSPGTGNTGELFF	TGTGCCAGCAGCCCCGGGACAGGCAACACCGGGGAGCTGTTTTTT
TRBD1	few	TRBV12-3/TRBV12-4	TRBJ1-1	CASSLTGHAFF	TGTGCCAGCAGTTTGACAGGGCACGCTTTCTTT
-	-	TRBV5-6	TRBJ2-3	CASSPMRDTDTQYF	TGTGCCAGCAGCCCCATGAGGGACACAGATACGCAGTATTTT
-	-	TRBV7-3	TRBJ2-3	CASSLTASYTDTQYF	TGTGCCAGCAGCTTAACTGCGTCCTACACAGATACGCAGTATTTT
-	-	TRBV24-1	TRBJ2-1	CATSDRYNEQFF	TGTGCCACCAGCGACAGGTACAATGAGCAGTTCTTC
TRBD2	few	TRBV10-3	TRBJ2-1	CAISPGTSGRLAYNEQFF	TGTGCCATCAGTCCCGGGACTAGCGGGAGGTTGGCCTACAATGAGCAGTTCTTC
TRBD2	-	TRBV19	TRBJ2-2	CASSIDRLAGGNPGELFF	TGTGCCAGTAGTATAGACCGACTAGCGGGAGGTAACCCCGGGGAGCTGTTTTTT
TRBD1	-	TRBV7-9	TRBJ1-5	CASSPGTGSNQPQHF	TGTGCCAGCAGCCCCGGGACAGGGTCCAATCAGCCCCAGCATTTT
TRBD2	-	TRBV4-3	TRBJ2-2	CASSQAHGRATGELFF	TGCGCCAGCAGCCAAGCCCACGGGAGGGCCACCGGGGAGCTGTTTTTT
-	-	TRBV7-9	TRBJ2-1	CASSLEAAYYNEQFF	TGTGCCAGCAGCTTAGAGGCGGCATATTACAATGAGCAGTTCTTC
-	-	TRBV15	TRBJ2-5	CATSRDPETQYF	TGTGCCACCAGCAGAGATCCGGAGACCCAGTACTTC
-	-	TRBV6-2/TRBV6-3	TRBJ1-1	CASSGTNPGDTEAFF	TGTGCCAGCAGTGGGACAAATCCAGGGGACACTGAAGCTTTCTTT
-	-	TRBV12-3/TRBV12-4	TRBJ2-1	CASTSLLGALEFF	TGTGCCAGCACCTCCCTCCTGGGGGCATTAGAGTTCTTC
TRBD1	-	TRBV2	TRBJ2-6	CASSFNPGQGAFGANVLTF	TGTGCCAGCAGTTTCAATCCGGGACAGGGGGCTTTTGGGGCCAACGTCCTGACTTTC
-	-	TRBV29-1	TRBJ2-7	CSVEVPGISEQYF	TGCAGCGTTGAAGTGCCGGGAATAAGCGAGCAGTACTTC
TRBD1	-	TRBV18	TRBJ1-2	CASSPKQGNYGYTF	TGTGCCAGCTCACCTAAACAGGGGAACTATGGCTACACCTTC
TRBD2	-	TRBV5-1	TRBJ2-3	CASRYGTKEMDF	TGCGCCAGCAGATACGGGACTAAAGAAATGGATTTT
-	-	TRBV12-5	TRBJ1-4	CASAIGGEGEKLFF	TGTGCTAGTGCCATCGGGGGGGAAGGTGAAAAACTGTTTTTT
-	-	TRBV15	TRBJ2-1	CATSYSIEGNEQFF	TGTGCCACCAGCTATTCCATCGAGGGCAATGAGCAGTTCTTC
TRBD1	-	TRBV5-4	TRBJ2-7	CASRSTGSYEQYF	TGTGCCAGCAGATCGACAGGGAGCTACGAGCAGTACTTC
-	-	TRBV7-9	TRBJ1-5	CASSNKYQPQHF	TGTGCCAGCAGCAACAAGTACCAGCCCCAGCATTTT
-	-	TRBV3-1/TRBV3-2	TRBJ2-5	CASSVNRATQETQYF	TGTGCCAGCAGCGTCAACAGGGCAACTCAAGAGACCCAGTACTTC
-	few	TRBV4-3	TRBJ2-1	CASSQASGVEQFF	TGCGCCAGCAGCCAAGCTTCCGGGGTTGAGCAGTTCTTC
-	-	TRBV6-1	TRBJ2-7	CASRRGPYEQYF	TGTGCCAGCAGGCGGGGTCCCTACGAGCAGTACTTC
TRBD1	-	TRBV18	TRBJ1-3	CASSRDSLSSGNTIYF	TGTGCCAGCTCCCGGGACAGTTTGAGCTCTGGAAACACCATATATTTT
-	-	TRBV19	TRBJ2-1	CASSPYFPSGMGNEQFF	TGTGCCAGTAGCCCATATTTCCCATCGGGGATGGGGAATGAGCAGTTCTTC
-	-	TRBV5-1	TRBJ1-2	CASSSRVDYGYTF	TGCGCCAGCAGCTCCAGGGTGGACTATGGCTACACCTTC
TRBD1	-	TRBV5-6	TRBJ2-3	CASSFGTGGTDTQYF	TGTGCCAGCAGCTTTGGGACAGGGGGGACAGATACGCAGTATTTT
-	-	TRBV29-1	TRBJ2-7	CSVPDYNDEQYF	TGCAGCGTCCCGGACTATAACGACGAGCAGTACTTC
TRBD2	-	TRBV5-4	TRBJ2-1	CASSLGGRVGDNEQFF	TGTGCCAGCAGCTTAGGAGGGAGGGTGGGCGACAATGAGCAGTTCTTC
-	-	TRBV30	TRBJ2-2	CAWTGTSTGELFF	TGTGCCTGGACGGGGACAAGCACCGGAGAGCTGTTTTTT
TRBD2	-	TRBV4-2	TRBJ2-3	CASSQKASGGTDTQYF	TGTGCCAGCAGCCAAAAGGCTAGCGGGGGAACAGATACGCAGTATTTT
TRBD1	-	TRBV5-1	TRBJ1-2	CASSLDGQGRCTF	TGCGCCAGCAGCTTGGATGGACAGGGACGTTGCACCTTC
TRBD1	-	TRBV30	TRBJ1-5	CAWARQGPQHF	TGTGCCTGGGCCCGACAGGGGCCCCAGCATTTT
-	-	TRBV11-2	TRBJ1-1	CASSLLVTPNTEAFF	TGTGCCAGCAGCTTATTGGTGACACCTAACACTGAAGCTTTCTTT
TRBD2	-	TRBV6-5	TRBJ2-3	CASRRDYTDTQYF	TGTGCCAGCAGACGGGACTACACAGATACGCAGTATTTT